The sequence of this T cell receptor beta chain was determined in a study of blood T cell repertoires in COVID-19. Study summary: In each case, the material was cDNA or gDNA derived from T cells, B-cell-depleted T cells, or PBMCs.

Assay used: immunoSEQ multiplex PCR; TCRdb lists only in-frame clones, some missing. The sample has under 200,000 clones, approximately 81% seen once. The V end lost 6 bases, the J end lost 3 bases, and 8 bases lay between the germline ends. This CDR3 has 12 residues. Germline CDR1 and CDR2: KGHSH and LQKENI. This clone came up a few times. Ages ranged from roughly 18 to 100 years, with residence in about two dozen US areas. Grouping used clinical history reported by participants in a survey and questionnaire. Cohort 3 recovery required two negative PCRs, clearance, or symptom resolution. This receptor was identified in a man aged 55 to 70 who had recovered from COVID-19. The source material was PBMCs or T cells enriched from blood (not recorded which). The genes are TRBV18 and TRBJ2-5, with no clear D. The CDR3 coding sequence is TGTGCCAGCTCTTCCAGCGAAGAGACCCAGTACTTC. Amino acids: CASSSSEETQYF.